This T cell receptor beta chain was identified in a study of Ad26.COV2.S vaccination and SARS-CoV-2 variants. Background on the study: Each vaccinee took Ad26.COV2.S intramuscularly, once or twice 56 days apart.

About this clone itself: As yet, its antigen is unknown.

As to treatment: about 20 received Ad26.COV2.S at low or high dose, single or two shots; five or six received placebo; per-sample allocation not given. Each sample was drawn 63 days after the first injection (of vaccine or placebo). Wuhan-strain SARS-CoV-2 spike was expressed by the Ad26 vector that made up the vaccine. The CDR3 loop spans 16 amino acids. In germline, CDR1 is MDHEN, CDR2 SYDVKM. Trimming took 3 bases from V and 3 from J, leaving 17 bases between them. Some clones are missing from TCRdb's copy, which holds only in-frame ones; the method was immunoSEQ multiplex PCR. The table includes around 450,000 clones, approximately 89% detected once. Study-wide findings and caveats: Marked by substantial breadth, spike-specific CD8+ and CD4+ T cell responses were reportedly seen after vaccination. Vaccine and placebo groups showed comparable non-spike TCR breadth.

The gene calls are TRBV28 and TRBJ1-2; D gene unclear. The TCR sequence derives from a person between 18 and 59 years old who received the Ad26.COV2.S COVID-19 vaccine or a placebo. The material sequenced was peripheral blood, taken in a trial of Ad26.COV2.S vaccine versus placebo. Written as DNA, the CDR3 is TGTGCCAGCAGTTTCCCTACGTACGAGGCGGACTATGGCTACACCTTC. Its translation is CASSFPTYEADYGYTF.